This passage covers 31 T cell receptor beta chains from one sample sequenced in a study of T-cell memory formation after mild COVID-19. Each CDR3 protein is one row after TCRdb ran MiXCR on the 5' RACE reads. The profile shows about 110,000 distinct CDR3 sequences, roughly 19% of them singletons. The specimen was PBMCs or a T cell subset sorted from them (not recorded which). The receptors come from a man younger than 35 who had mild COVID-19 (a few samples of this study predate the infection). Cell type and time point are not known.

In this sample, this clonotype turned up a few times. The chain uses TRBV2 and TRBJ1-2; 8 bases agree with TRBD1. V shed 7 bases and J 6 bases; nucleotides not matched to a gene: 13. The germline V gene encodes CDR1 SNHLY and CDR2 FYNNEI. The CDR3 covers 15 residues. Written as DNA, the CDR3 is TGTGCCAGCAAGACCGACAGGGGAGGTGTGAATGGCTACACCTTC. Translating gives CASKTDRGGVNGYTF.

The V call is TRBV5-1, the J call TRBJ1-1; 7 positions agree with TRBD1. J gave up 4 bases and V 0 bases, and 9 bases lay outside the gene matches. This CDR3 is built from 16 residues. Germline V CDR1 and CDR2: SGHRS, YFSETQ. The CDR3 coding sequence is TGCGCCAGCAGCTTGGCACCACAGGGGATAGGCACTGAAGCTTTCTTT. This encodes CASSLAPQGIGTEAFF.

This clonotype occurred many times. V is TRBV12-3 or TRBV12-4 and J is TRBJ2-7; D is perhaps TRBD1 (5 bases). With 6 bases removed from V and 2 bases from J, the gap between germline ends came to 8 bases. The CDR3 sequence is 12 residues long. This CDR3 is CASSDRPYEQYF. The CDR3 DNA reads as TGTGCCAGCAGCGACAGACCCTACGAGCAGTACTTC.

The gene calls are TRBV4-1 and TRBJ2-2, with unresolved D. Germline V gene lookup returns CDR1 MGHRA and CDR2 YSYEKL. The CDR3 extends over 15 amino acids. The ends were cut back, 4 bases at V and 1 base at J, with 10 bases in the middle. CDR3 in DNA: TGCGCCAGCAGCCCGCCAGGTCTGAACACCGGGGAGCTGTTTTTT. The encoded protein is CASSPPGLNTGELFF.

This clonotype was found many times. The chain carries TRBV20-1 and TRBJ1-6; D not certain. Trimming removed 3 bases from V and 5 bases from J, with 2 bases in between. The CDR3 has 11 amino acids. The germline CDR1 and CDR2 sequences are DFQATT and SNEGSKA (reference sequence). CDR3 amino acids: CSASHNSPLHF. As DNA, the CDR3 is TGCAGTGCTAGCCATAATTCACCCCTCCACTTT.

The chain's CDR3 is CASGSSSGGVGSNQPQHF. The CDR3, as DNA: TGTGCTAGTGGTTCGTCGTCAGGGGGGGTAGGGAGCAATCAGCCCCAGCATTTT. The rearrangement joins TRBV12-5 to TRBJ1-5; 7 bases map to TRBD1. Germline V gene lookup returns CDR1 LGHNT and CDR2 FRNRAP. The V and J ends lost 4 bases and 1 base, in that order; junction bases with no gene match: 13. The CDR3 is 18 amino acids.

This clonotype has more than one count but fewer than ten. The gene calls are TRBV20-1 and TRBJ1-2; D gene ambiguous. Trimming left V 0 bases short and J 8 bases short, with 10 bases between. Germline V CDR1 and CDR2: DFQATT, SNEGSKA (reference sequence). CDR3 size: 12 residues. The CDR3 loop reads CSAREPDIGYTF. The CDR3 DNA reads TGCAGTGCTAGAGAACCCGATATCGGCTACACCTTC.

The V gene is TRBV28, the J gene TRBJ2-2; D is possibly TRBD2 (5 bases). The CDR3 contains 15 residues. Germline values: CDR1 MDHEN, CDR2 SYDVKM. V gave up 4 bases and J gave up 8 bases, with 17 bases separating them. The chain's CDR3 is CASSSRGYGIGELFF. As DNA, the CDR3 is TGTGCCAGCAGTTCTCGGGGTTATGGGATAGGGGAGCTGTTTTTT. Filled out from reference TRBV28 and TRBJ2-2, the complete variable domain reads DVKVTQSSRYLVKRTGEKVFLECVQDMDHENMFWYRQDPGLGLRLIYFSYDVKMKEKGDIPEGYSVSREKKERFSLILESASTNQTSMYLCASSSRGYGIGELFFGEGSRLTVL.

This clonotype was seen a handful of times. CDR3 in DNA: TGCAGTGCTAGACAGGGGATGAACACTGAAGCTTTCTTT. Translation: CSARQGMNTEAFF. The gene calls are TRBV20-1 and TRBJ1-1, with D possibly being TRBD1 (6 bases). Trimming left V 2 bases short and J 0 bases short, with 7 bases between. Germline CDR1 reads DFQATT; CDR2 reads SNEGSKA (reference sequence). CDR3 length: 13 residues.

This clonotype was observed a handful of times. V gene TRBV6-5 combines with J gene TRBJ2-3, with D perhaps matching TRBD1 or TRBD2 (6 bases each). Germline lookup yields CDR1 MNHEY and CDR2 SVGAGI. The CDR3 extends over 14 amino acids. Trimming took 0 bases from V and 7 from J, leaving 11 bases between them. CDR3 bases: TGTGCCAGCAGTTACTCGCGGGACACCCATACGCAGTATTTT. Translation gives CASSYSRDTHTQYF.

The chain is built from TRBV6-6 and TRBJ2-4; D unclear. V lost 3 bases and J lost 1, with 19 bases in between. This CDR3 has 18 amino acids. The germline V gene encodes CDR1 MNHNY and CDR2 SVGAGI (reference sequence). The CDR3 coding sequence is TGTGCCAGCAGTTATCGGCGCAGCCCAGACGGGGCCAAAAACATTCAGTACTTC. Translating it yields CASSYRRSPDGAKNIQYF.

The genes are TRBV5-1 and TRBJ1-1, with 11 bases matching TRBD1. V shed 2 bases, J shed 4 bases, and the junction held 10 bases outside the gene matches. The CDR3 spans 17 residues. Germline loops: CDR1 SGHRS, CDR2 YFSETQ. Written as DNA, the CDR3 is TGCGCCAGCAGCTTTAACCGGGACAGGGGGTCGGTCACTGAAGCTTTCTTT. Encoded protein: CASSFNRDRGSVTEAFF.

The chain combines TRBV5-1 with TRBJ2-1; D unclear. The V gene lost 0 bases and the J gene lost 0 bases, with 7 bases spanning the gap. The CDR3 has 15 amino acids. In germline, CDR1 is SGHRS, CDR2 YFSETQ. This CDR3 is CASSLVQSSYNEQFF. The CDR3 DNA is TGCGCCAGCAGCTTGGTACAGAGCTCCTACAATGAGCAGTTCTTC.

This chain connects TRBV4-3 to TRBJ2-5; D is uncertain. Germline lookup yields CDR1 LGHNA and CDR2 YSLEER. The CDR3 length is 13 residues. V was clipped by 0 bases and J by 6 bases, with 8 bases between them. The CDR3 DNA reads as TGCGCCAGCAGCCAAGAGGTATTCCAGACCCAGTACTTC. Protein sequence: CASSQEVFQTQYF.

The chain links TRBV7-2 to TRBJ1-4; 7 bases are shared with TRBD1. This CDR3 has 14 amino acids. The V gene's germline CDR1 is SGHTA and CDR2 FQGNSA. V lost 6 bases, J lost 8 bases, and 9 bases stayed unmatched. This CDR3 is CASSRDSGTEKLFF. CDR3 bases: TGTGCCAGCAGTCGGGACAGCGGCACGGAAAAACTGTTTTTT.

This clonotype was observed many times. CDR3: CASSRDHSNQPQHF. The CDR3 nucleotides are TGTGCCAGCAGTCGGGACCATAGCAATCAGCCCCAGCATTTT. The V call is TRBV12-3 or TRBV12-4, the J call TRBJ1-5; possibly TRBD1 for D (5 bases). This CDR3 contains 14 residues. V lost 5 bases and J lost 0, with 8 bases in between.

The chain employs TRBV6-2 or TRBV6-3 and TRBJ1-6; D not certain. Germline V gene data show CDR1 as MNHEY and CDR2 as SVGEGT. The CDR3 runs 12 residues. The V end lost 6 bases, the J end lost 7 bases, and 7 bases lay between the germline ends. CDR3 sequence (DNA): TGTGCCAGCAGCGAACGAAATTCACCCCTCCACTTT. It encodes CASSERNSPLHF.

The sample holds many counts of this clonotype. The J gene is TRBJ1-3, the V gene TRBV7-2; the D gene is possibly TRBD1 (5 bases). Trimming took 5 bases from V and 1 from J, leaving 15 bases between them. This CDR3 contains 16 residues. Germline-derived CDR1 and CDR2 are SGHTA and FQGNSA. CDR3 sequence: CASSQSTAGSGNTIYF. For the CDR3, the DNA is TGTGCCAGCAGCCAAAGCACCGCAGGGTCTGGAAACACCATATATTTT.

There are a few counts of this clonotype. The chain joins TRBV11-1 to TRBJ1-1, with D uncertain. The CDR3 sequence is 12 residues long. The V end lost 3 bases, the J end lost 1 base, and 3 bases lay between the germline ends. Germline values: CDR1 SGHAT, CDR2 FQDESV (reference sequence). CDR3 nucleotides: TGTGCCAGCAGCTTCCAGAACACTGAAGCTTTCTTT. Its translation: CASSFQNTEAFF. The full variable domain, rest sourced from reference TRBV11-1 and TRBJ1-1, is EAEVAQSPRYKITEKSQAVAFWCDPISGHATLYWYRQILGQGPELLVQFQDESVVDDSQLPKDRFSAERLKGVDSTLKIQPAELGDSAMYLCASSFQNTEAFFGQGTRLTVV.

The gene calls are TRBV4-3 and TRBJ2-3; D uncertain. Germline CDR1 LGHNA, CDR2 YSLEER. There are 14 residues in the CDR3. Trimming pared 4 bases from V and 4 bases from J, leaving 12 bases between. CDR3 amino acids: CASSPVSSADTQYF. CDR3 in DNA: TGCGCCAGCAGCCCAGTCTCGTCAGCAGATACGCAGTATTTT.

This clonotype was seen a few times. The gene calls are TRBV20-1 and TRBJ2-5; D ambiguous. V dropped 1 base and J dropped 3 bases, with 6 bases sitting between them. The V gene's germline CDR1 is DFQATT and CDR2 SNEGSKA (reference sequence). The CDR3 has 12 residues. The DNA for the CDR3 is TGCAGTGCTAGAGCTTCGAAAGAGACCCAGTACTTC. Translating gives CSARASKETQYF.

This chain connects TRBV10-3 to TRBJ1-1, with D possibly TRBD1 on 5 matching bases. Trimming removed 6 bases from V and 3 bases from J, with 8 bases in between. Germline V gene lookup returns CDR1 ENHRY and CDR2 SYGVKD. The CDR3 is 12 residues long. In nucleotides, the CDR3 is TGTGCCATCAGGGTCAGGGACACTGAAGCTTTCTTT. This gives the protein CAIRVRDTEAFF.

This clonotype was recorded a few times. V usage is TRBV7-9 and J usage is TRBJ2-7; TRBD1 matches at 7 bases. With 5 bases clipped from V and 0 bases from J, the junction kept 4 bases outside the gene matches. The germline V gene encodes CDR1 SEHNR and CDR2 FQNEAQ (reference sequence). The CDR3 length is 14 residues. The CDR3, as DNA: TGTGCCAGCAGCCCGACAGGGCTCTCCTACGAGCAGTACTTC. Translation gives CASSPTGLSYEQYF.

The rearrangement joins TRBV19 to TRBJ1-6, with a tentative D call TRBD1 (5 bases). The CDR3 spans 15 residues. V was cut by 6 bases and J by 10 bases, with 19 bases left in between. Looked up from germline, CDR1 is LNHDA and CDR2 is SQIVND (reference sequence). The CDR3 protein is CASSPGRLAGSPLHF. The DNA of the CDR3 is TGTGCCAGTAGCCCGGGGCGTCTAGCGGGGTCACCCCTCCACTTT. Full variable domain (rest looked up from reference TRBV19 and TRBJ1-6): DGGITQSPKYLFRKEGQNVTLSCEQNLNHDAMYWYRQDPGQGLRLIYYSQIVNDFQKGDIAEGYSVSREKKESFPLTVTSAQKNPTAFYLCASSPGRLAGSPLHFGNGTRLTVT.

The gene calls are TRBV7-3 and TRBJ2-6; 8 bases match TRBD1. The CDR3 has 15 residues. The germline V gene has CDR1 SGHTA and CDR2 FQGTGA. After removal of 6 bases from V and 1 base from J, the junction contained 2 bases not matched to a gene. The CDR3: CASSRDRSGANVLTF. In DNA, the CDR3 is TGTGCCAGCAGTCGGGACAGGTCTGGGGCCAACGTCCTGACTTTC.

There are many counts of this clonotype. This chain connects TRBV5-1 to TRBJ2-7; D is ambiguous. Germline lookup yields CDR1 SGHRS and CDR2 YFSETQ. This CDR3 contains 18 residues. Trimming shortened V by 3 bases and J by 1 base, and 23 bases separated the two germline ends. As DNA, the CDR3 is TGCGCCAGCAGCTATTTCCCACCCTCACAGACGGAATCCTACGAGCAGTACTTC. This translates into CASSYFPPSQTESYEQYF.

This clonotype was counted only a few times. V gene TRBV7-9 combines with J gene TRBJ2-5, with a tentative D call TRBD1 (5 bases). Trimming cost V 1 base and J 4 bases, with 10 bases left between them. The germline CDR1 and CDR2 sequences are SEHNR and FQNEAQ (reference sequence). This CDR3 contains 14 residues. The DNA of the CDR3 is TGTGCCAGCAGCTTAGTTTTGGGGCCAGAGACCCAGTACTTC. As protein: CASSLVLGPETQYF.

A few counts support this clonotype. The CDR3: CASSVRAPSNTGELFF. The CDR3 DNA reads TGTGCCAGCAGCGTTCGAGCGCCTTCGAACACCGGGGAGCTGTTTTTT. The chain combines TRBV9 with TRBJ2-2; D unclear. CDR1 is SGDLS, CDR2 YYNGEE, per germline. V was trimmed by 2 bases and J by 0 bases, leaving 11 bases between them. This CDR3 is built from 16 residues.

V is TRBV6-2 or TRBV6-3 and J is TRBJ1-2, with TRBD1 as a possible D gene (5 bases). The CDR3 consists of 13 residues. Deletions cut 2 bases from V and 8 bases from J, with 12 bases between. Germline CDR1 is MNHEY and CDR2 is SVGEGT. As DNA, the CDR3 is TGTGCCAGCAGTTACGAGGGGTGGGAAGGCTACACCTTC. Protein: CASSYEGWEGYTF.

The chain recombines TRBV5-1 with TRBJ1-2; TRBD1 matches at 7 bases. With V trimmed by 2 bases and J by 7 bases, 8 bases remained unmatched. Germline CDR1 SGHRS, CDR2 YFSETQ. There are 14 residues in the CDR3. The CDR3 DNA sequence: TGCGCCAGCAGCTTAGGGGACAGAGGAGGTGGCTACACCTTC. The encoded protein is CASSLGDRGGGYTF.

This clonotype appeared a few times. This chain uses TRBV6-1 with TRBJ1-2; D gene uncertain. CDR1 MNHNS and CDR2 SASEGT come from the germline V gene. The CDR3 has 14 amino acids. V gave up 0 bases and J gave up 0 bases, with 5 bases separating them. The chain's CDR3 is CASSEAWANYGYTF. As DNA, the CDR3 is TGTGCCAGCAGTGAAGCGTGGGCTAACTATGGCTACACCTTC.